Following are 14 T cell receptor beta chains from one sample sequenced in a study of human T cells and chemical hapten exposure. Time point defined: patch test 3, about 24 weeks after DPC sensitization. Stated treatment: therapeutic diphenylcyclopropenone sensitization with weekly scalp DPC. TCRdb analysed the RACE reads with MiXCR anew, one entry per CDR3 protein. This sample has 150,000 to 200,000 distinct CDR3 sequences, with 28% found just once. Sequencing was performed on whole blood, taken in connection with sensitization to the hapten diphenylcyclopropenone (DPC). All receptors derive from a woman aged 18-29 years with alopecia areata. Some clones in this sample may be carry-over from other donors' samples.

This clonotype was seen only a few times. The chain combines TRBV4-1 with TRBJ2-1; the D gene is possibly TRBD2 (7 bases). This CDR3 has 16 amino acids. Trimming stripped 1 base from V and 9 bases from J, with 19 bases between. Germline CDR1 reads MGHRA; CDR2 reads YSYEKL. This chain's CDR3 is CASSQGVSRGAREQFF. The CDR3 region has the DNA TGCGCCAGCAGCCAAGGTGTGAGTCGGGGGGCCCGTGAGCAGTTCTTC.

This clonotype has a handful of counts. The CDR3: CASSQVVGFRITEAFF. The CDR3 region has the DNA TGCGCCAGCAGCCAAGTCGTTGGTTTTCGAATCACTGAAGCTTTCTTT. This sequence joins TRBV4-1 and TRBJ1-1; no clear D gene. Trimming took 1 base from V and 4 from J, leaving 16 bases between them. This CDR3 is built from 16 residues. Germline V gene data show CDR1 as MGHRA and CDR2 as YSYEKL.

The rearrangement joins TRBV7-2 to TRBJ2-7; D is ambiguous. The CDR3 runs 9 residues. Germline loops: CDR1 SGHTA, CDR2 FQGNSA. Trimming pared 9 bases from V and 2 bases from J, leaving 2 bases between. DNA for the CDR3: TGTGCCAGACCCTACGAGCAGTACTTC. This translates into CARPYEQYF.

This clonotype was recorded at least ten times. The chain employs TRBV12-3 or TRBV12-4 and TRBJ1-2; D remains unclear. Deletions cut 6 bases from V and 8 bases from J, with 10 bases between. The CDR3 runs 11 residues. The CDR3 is CASSQRRGYTF. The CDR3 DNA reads TGTGCCAGCAGCCAACGGAGAGGCTACACCTTC.

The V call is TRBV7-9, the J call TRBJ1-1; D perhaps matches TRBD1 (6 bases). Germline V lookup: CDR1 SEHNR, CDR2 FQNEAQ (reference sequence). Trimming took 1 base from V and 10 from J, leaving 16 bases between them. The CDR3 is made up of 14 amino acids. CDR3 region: CASSLELSGGAAFF. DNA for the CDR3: TGTGCCAGCAGCTTAGAGTTAAGCGGGGGCGCAGCTTTCTTT.

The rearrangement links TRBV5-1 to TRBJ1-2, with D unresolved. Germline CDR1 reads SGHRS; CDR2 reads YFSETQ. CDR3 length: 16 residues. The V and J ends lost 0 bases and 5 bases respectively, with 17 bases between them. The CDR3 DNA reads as TGCGCCAGCAGCTTGGACGCAGCCTCTCTCGCATATGGCTACACCTTC. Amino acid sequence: CASSLDAASLAYGYTF.

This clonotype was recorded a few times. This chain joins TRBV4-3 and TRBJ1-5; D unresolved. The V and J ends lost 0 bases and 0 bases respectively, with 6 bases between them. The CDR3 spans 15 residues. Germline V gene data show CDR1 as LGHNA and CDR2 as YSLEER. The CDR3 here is CASSQDRLSNQPQHF. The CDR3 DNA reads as TGCGCCAGCAGCCAAGACAGGCTTAGCAATCAGCCCCAGCATTTT.

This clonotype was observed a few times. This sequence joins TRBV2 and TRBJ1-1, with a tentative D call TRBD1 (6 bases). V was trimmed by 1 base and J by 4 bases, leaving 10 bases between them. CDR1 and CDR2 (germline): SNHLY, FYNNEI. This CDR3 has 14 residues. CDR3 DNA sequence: TGTGCCAGCAGTGAAGAGGGGGGGCCCACTGAAGCTTTCTTT. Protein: CASSEEGGPTEAFF.

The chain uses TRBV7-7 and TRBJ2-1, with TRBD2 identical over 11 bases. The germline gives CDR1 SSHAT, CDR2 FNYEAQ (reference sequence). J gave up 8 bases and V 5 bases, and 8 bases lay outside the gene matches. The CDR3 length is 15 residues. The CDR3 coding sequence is TGTGCCAGCAGCGCAATACTAGCGGGAGAGGATGAGCAGTTCTTC. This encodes CASSAILAGEDEQFF.

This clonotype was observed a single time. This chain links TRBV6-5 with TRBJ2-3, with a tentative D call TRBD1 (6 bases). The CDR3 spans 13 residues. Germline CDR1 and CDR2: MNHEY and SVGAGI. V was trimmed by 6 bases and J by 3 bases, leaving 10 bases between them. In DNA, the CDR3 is TGTGCCAGCAGAACAGGGTTTACAGATACGCAGTATTTT. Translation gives CASRTGFTDTQYF.

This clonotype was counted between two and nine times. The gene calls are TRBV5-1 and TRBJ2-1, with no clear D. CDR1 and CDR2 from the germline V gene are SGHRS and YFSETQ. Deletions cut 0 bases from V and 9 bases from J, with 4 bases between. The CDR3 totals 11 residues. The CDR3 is CASSLALEQFF. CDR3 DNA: TGCGCCAGCAGCTTGGCCCTTGAGCAGTTCTTC.

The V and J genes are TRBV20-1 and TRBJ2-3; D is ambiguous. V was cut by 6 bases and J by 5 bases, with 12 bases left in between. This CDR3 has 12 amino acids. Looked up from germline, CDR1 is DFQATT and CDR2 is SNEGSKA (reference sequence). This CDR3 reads CSAGYSVDTQYF. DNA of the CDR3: TGCAGTGCCGGGTACTCAGTAGATACGCAGTATTTT.

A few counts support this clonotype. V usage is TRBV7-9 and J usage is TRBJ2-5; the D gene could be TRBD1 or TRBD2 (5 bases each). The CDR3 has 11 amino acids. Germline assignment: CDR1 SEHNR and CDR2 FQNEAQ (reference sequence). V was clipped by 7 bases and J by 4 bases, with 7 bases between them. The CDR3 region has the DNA TGTGCCAGCATTGGGGGAGAGACCCAGTACTTC. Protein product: CASIGGETQYF.

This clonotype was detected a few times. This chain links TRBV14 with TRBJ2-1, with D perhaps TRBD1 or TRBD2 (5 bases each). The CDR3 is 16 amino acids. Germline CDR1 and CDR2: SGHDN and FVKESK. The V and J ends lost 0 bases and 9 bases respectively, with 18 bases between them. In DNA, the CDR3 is TGTGCCAGCAGCCAAGAGGGCTGGGCCCCGAGGGGTGAGCAGTTCTTC. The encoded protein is CASSQEGWAPRGEQFF.